This TCR beta chain was documented in a study of OX40 agonist ivuxolimab in advanced cancers. About the research overall: Melanoma, hepatocellular carcinoma, head and neck or renal cell cancer occurred in dose-escalation patients. A history of anti-PD-1, anti-PD-L1 or anti-CTLA-4 therapy was acceptable, and about 37% had some. Whole-study results and caveats: At 0.1 to 3.0 mg/kg, clonal expansion of CD4+ and CD8+ blood T cells had occurred by week 6. Relative to CD4+, CD8+ T cells held more expanded clones on average.

The CDR3 totals 16 residues. V shed 1 base, J shed 1 base, and the junction held 6 bases outside the gene matches. The germline V gene encodes CDR1 SEHNR and CDR2 FQNEAQ (reference sequence). Clones were sequenced by immunoSEQ multiplex PCR, and TCRdb holds only the in-frame ones, with some missing. The profile shows 70,000 or so clones, roughly 90% of them singletons. Comments on this clone: No antigen is known for it.

This sequence joins TRBV7-9 and TRBJ1-2; the match to TRBD1 covers 7 bases. The clonotype was recovered from an adult with an advanced solid tumor such as melanoma, head and neck, liver or kidney cancer. Here the sequenced sample was CD4+ or CD8+ T cells sorted from blood, taken in a trial of the OX40 agonist ivuxolimab. The CDR3: CASSLVGQLLNYGYTF. CDR3 in DNA: TGTGCCAGCAGCTTAGTGGGACAGCTCCTTAACTATGGCTACACCTTC.